What follows are 12 T cell receptor beta chains derived from one specimen sequenced in a study of OX40 agonist ivuxolimab in advanced cancers. Profiled with immunoSEQ multiplex PCR; TCRdb holds only in-frame clones, not every one. This sample has some 66,000 clones, with about nine tenths found just once. The sample was CD4+ or CD8+ T cells sorted from blood, taken in a trial of the OX40 agonist ivuxolimab. The receptors derive from an adult with an advanced solid tumor such as melanoma, head and neck, liver or kidney cancer.

The V gene is TRBV11-2, the J gene TRBJ2-5; tentatively, D is TRBD2 (7 bases). V gave up 3 bases and J gave up 7 bases, with 15 bases separating them. The CDR3 has 14 residues. Germline CDR1 reads SGHAT; CDR2 reads FQNNGV. In DNA form, the CDR3 reads TGTGCCAGCAGCTTCCTCTCGGGGGGCGCGACCCAGTACTTC. Translation gives CASSFLSGGATQYF.

The V and J genes are TRBV5-1 and TRBJ2-5; D gene ambiguous. The CDR3 extends over 13 amino acids. The V and J ends lost 3 bases and 0 bases respectively, with 6 bases between them. CDR1 and CDR2 (germline): SGHRS, YFSETQ. The CDR3 bases are TGCGCCAGCAGCTCGGTAGACCAAGAGACCCAGTACTTC. Encoded protein: CASSSVDQETQYF.

This clone appeared a few times. At one boundary the junction diverges from the germline segment, which might be a read error. The chain has TRBV5-1 and TRBJ1-2; the D is unclear. The CDR3 is 8 residues long. The germline V gene has CDR1 SGHRS and CDR2 YFSETQ. The chain's CDR3 is CASSVHLF. As DNA, the CDR3 is TGCGCCAGCAGCGTCCACCTCTTC.

V usage is TRBV2 and J usage is TRBJ1-3, with TRBD1 matching 9 bases. Unmatched junction bases numbered 9, after V lost 6 bases and J lost 0 bases. Looked up from germline, CDR1 is SNHLY and CDR2 is FYNNEI. The CDR3 contains 17 residues. The CDR3 nucleotides are TGTGCCAGCAGCCCCGGGACAGGGACCAACTCTGGAAACACCATATATTTT. Amino acid sequence: CASSPGTGTNSGNTIYF.

This clone was recorded only once. This rearrangement joins TRBV6-1 to TRBJ1-5; D gene unclear. Germline CDR1 is MNHNS and CDR2 is SASEGT. V was shortened by 1 base and J by 5 bases, with 9 bases between the two germline ends. The CDR3 has 14 residues. The CDR3 DNA reads TGTGCCAGCAGTGAAGGGTCTATCGATCAGCCCCAGCATTTT. It is translated as CASSEGSIDQPQHF.

This clone was seen a few times. The J gene is TRBJ1-1, the V gene TRBV19; 8 bases agree with TRBD1. This CDR3 is built from 14 residues. The V gene end was trimmed by 9 bases and the J gene end by 4 bases; junction bases not matched to a gene: 10. CDR1 LNHDA and CDR2 SQIVND come from the germline V gene (reference sequence). The CDR3 reads CASLGQGIGTEAFF. As DNA, the CDR3 is TGTGCCAGCCTTGGACAGGGAATCGGCACTGAAGCTTTCTTT. Based on the CDR3 plus reference TRBV19 and TRBJ1-1, the full variable domain is DGGITQSPKYLFRKEGQNVTLSCEQNLNHDAMYWYRQDPGQGLRLIYYSQIVNDFQKGDIAEGYSVSREKKESFPLTVTSAQKNPTAFYLCASLGQGIGTEAFFGQGTRLTVV.

The sample holds a few counts of this clone. This chain connects TRBV12-5 to TRBJ1-1; D is uncertain. Germline V gene sequence: CDR1 LGHNT, CDR2 FRNRAP. The CDR3 is 11 residues long. V shed 2 bases and J shed 8 bases, with 6 bases lying between them. CDR3 coding DNA: TGTGCTAGTGGTTTGCTCACCGAAGCTTTCTTT. Translated: CASGLLTEAFF. The full variable domain, completed using reference TRBV12-5 and TRBJ1-1, is DARVTQTPRHKVTEMGQEVTMRCQPILGHNTVFWYRQTMMQGLELLAYFRNRAPLDDSGMPKDRFSAEMPDATLATLKIQPSEPRDSAVYFCASGLLTEAFFGQGTRLTVV.

V is TRBV7-8 and J is TRBJ2-3; TRBD2 might be the D (5 bases). Trimming stripped 5 bases from V and 0 bases from J, with 9 bases between. CDR1 is SGHVS, CDR2 FQNEAQ, per germline. The CDR3 consists of 14 residues. This CDR3 is CASSRRTSTDTQYF. CDR3 bases: TGTGCCAGCAGCCGGAGGACCAGCACAGATACGCAGTATTTT.

This chain connects TRBV30 to TRBJ1-3, with TRBD1 matching over 7 bases. The germline gives CDR1 GTSNPN, CDR2 SVGIG (reference sequence). V shed 6 bases and J 6 bases; nucleotides not matched to a gene: 14. The CDR3 length is 15 residues. CDR3 coding DNA: TGTGCCTGTCCACCTCGGACAGGTGAAGAAAACACCATATATTTT. Translated, it gives CACPPRTGEENTIYF.

The rearrangement uses TRBV10-2 and TRBJ1-1; D gene unclear. Per the germline V gene, CDR1 is WSHSY and CDR2 is SAAADI. The CDR3 loop spans 13 amino acids. Between the trimmed V and J ends, which lost 4 bases and 6 bases, there was a span of 12 bases. The CDR3 DNA is TGCGCCAGCAGTGTAGGAGGAGTGGCTGAAGCTTTCTTT. This sequence encodes CASSVGGVAEAFF.

The J gene is TRBJ2-7, the V gene TRBV6-1; tentative D call: TRBD1 (5 bases). The V gene's germline CDR1 is MNHNS and CDR2 SASEGT. The V and J ends lost 5 bases and 8 bases respectively, with 16 bases between them. The CDR3 has 13 amino acids. In nucleotides, the CDR3 is TGTGCCAGCAGTTCCTTACAGGTTTTGAAGCAGTACTTC. This sequence encodes CASSSLQVLKQYF.

The chain is built from TRBV5-1 and TRBJ2-5; D uncertain. Trimming cost V 1 base and J 0 bases, with 7 bases left between them. Per the germline V gene, CDR1 is SGHRS and CDR2 is YFSETQ. The CDR3 covers 14 residues. Written as DNA, the CDR3 is TGCGCCAGCAGCTTGATCCCCCACCAAGAGACCCAGTACTTC. Protein sequence: CASSLIPHQETQYF.